A selection of T cell receptor beta chains follows, all from one sample in a study of cytomegalovirus exposure and HLA in healthy donors. TCRdb's table, derived via immunoSEQ multiplex PCR, lists solely in-frame clones and lacks some. The table has about 200,000 clones, about 12% seen once. Material: PBMCs. The receptor source for this set is a man in his fifties in good health and CMV-seropositive. The CDR3 runs from the conserved cysteine through the conserved F or W. Each record gives: J gene, clone size, D gene, V gene, CDR3 length, CDR3 DNA, CDR3 protein. The D gene is left open where the match is weak. The size field is filled for only some rows; it gives once, few, many or a size class.

>TRBJ1-5|few|NA|TRBV5-5|14
TGTGCCAGCACTCCGGGACACAGCAATCAGCCCCAGCATTTT
CASTPGHSNQPQHF
>TRBJ1-3|NA|NA|TRBV5-4|13
TGTGCCAGCAGCCTACGCGGGGGAAACACCATATATTTT
CASSLRGGNTIYF
>TRBJ1-1|NA|NA|TRBV6-5|15
TGTGCCAGCAGTAGGGAGGGTTCGTTCAACACTGAAGCTTTCTTT
CASSREGSFNTEAFF
>TRBJ1-6|NA|NA|TRBV5-6|16
TGTGCCAGCAGCCTGGGGGCCGGACTTGATGGTTCACCCCTCCACTTT
CASSLGAGLDGSPLHF
>TRBJ2-1|NA|NA|TRBV28|15
TGTGCCAGCAGGGAAACAGGGAGCTCCTACAATGAGCAGTTCTTC
CASRETGSSYNEQFF
>TRBJ2-3|NA|TRBD1|TRBV5-6|15
TGTGCCAGCAGCGTACGGACAGGGGGGGGTGATACGCAGTATTTT
CASSVRTGGGDTQYF
>TRBJ1-2|NA|TRBD1|TRBV5-1|15
TGCGCCAGCAGCTGGATACAGGGGAGAGACTATGGCTACACCTTC
CASSWIQGRDYGYTF
>TRBJ2-7|NA|NA|TRBV30|14
TGTGCCTGGGACTCGGGACAGCGGGCTAGAGAGCAGTACTTC
CAWDSGQRAREQYF
>TRBJ2-2|few|NA|TRBV18|11
TGTGCCAGCTCCCCCTCCCTGGAGCTGTTTTTT
CASSPSLELFF
>TRBJ2-5|NA|NA|TRBV5-4|14
TGTGCCAGCAGCTTGGTGTTAGAGCAAGAGACCCAGTACTTC
CASSLVLEQETQYF
>TRBJ2-7|NA|TRBD1|TRBV2|13
TGTGCCGGCAACAGGGGGTCCCCTTACGAGCAGTACTTC
CAGNRGSPYEQYF
>TRBJ2-3|few|TRBD1|TRBV5-1|15
TGCGCCAGCAGCATAACAGGGGCGACCACAGATACGCAGTATTTT
CASSITGATTDTQYF
>TRBJ1-4|NA|NA|TRBV5-1|15
TGCGCCAGCAGCTGGCGGACACCAACTAATGAAAAACTGTTTTTT
CASSWRTPTNEKLFF
>TRBJ1-1|NA|NA|TRBV18|12
TGTGCCAGCTCACGAGTGAACACTGAAGCTTTCTTT
CASSRVNTEAFF
>TRBJ2-2|NA|TRBD2|TRBV7-3|17
TGTGCCAGCAGCCCCTCCCGCGGGGGGGCCGGTACCGGGGAGCTGTTTTTT
CASSPSRGGAGTGELFF
>TRBJ2-5|few|NA|TRBV4-2|15
TGTGCCAGCAGCCAAGATTCACTCGGGCAAGAGACCCAGTACTTC
CASSQDSLGQETQYF
>TRBJ1-4|few|NA|TRBV2|14
TGTGCCAGCAGTCCCCGGGGGGGAGATGAAAAACTGTTTTTT
CASSPRGGDEKLFF
>TRBJ1-1|NA|NA|TRBV6-1|13
TGTGCCAGTAGGGACACCACATACACTGAAGCTTTCTTT
CASRDTTYTEAFF
>TRBJ2-2|NA|TRBD1|TRBV7-7|15
TGTGCCAGCAGCCCCCTAACAGGGGGAGCCGGGGAGCTGTTTTTT
CASSPLTGGAGELFF
>TRBJ1-5|NA|TRBD1|TRBV19|14
TGTGCCAGTAGGGGGACAGGGCGTGATCAGCCCCAGCATTTT
CASRGTGRDQPQHF
>TRBJ2-4|NA|NA|TRBV29-1|15
TGCAGCGCCCACCCTCTTAAGTGGGGGGGCCTTCTTCAGTACTTC
CSAHPLKWGGLLQYF
>TRBJ1-2|NA|TRBD1|TRBV5-1|14
TGCGCCAGCGGATTTGGACAGGGCAGGGATGGCTACACCTTC
CASGFGQGRDGYTF
>TRBJ2-3|NA|NA|TRBV5-1|13
TGCGCCAGCAGCACACTTCAGGGAGATACGCAGTATTTT
CASSTLQGDTQYF
>TRBJ1-4|few|NA|TRBV7-9|15
TGTGCCAGCAGCGCCCGACAGGTCTCTAATGAAAAACTGTTTTTT
CASSARQVSNEKLFF
>TRBJ2-7|NA|TRBD1|TRBV2|12
TGTGCCAGCACAGGGGGAAGCTACGAGCAGTACTTC
CASTGGSYEQYF
>TRBJ2-2|NA|NA|TRBV7-2|15
TGTGCCAGCACCTCTGGGCGCTGGAACACCGGGGAGCTGTTTTTT
CASTSGRWNTGELFF
>TRBJ2-4|few|NA|TRBV5-6|16
TGTGCCAGCAGCTCCCTCATAGCGGTAGCCAAAAACGTTCAGTACTTC
CASSSLIAVAKNVQYF
>TRBJ2-2|few|NA|TRBV7-8|13
TGTGCCAGCAGCCTTAGTAACACCGGGGAGCTGTTTTTT
CASSLSNTGELFF